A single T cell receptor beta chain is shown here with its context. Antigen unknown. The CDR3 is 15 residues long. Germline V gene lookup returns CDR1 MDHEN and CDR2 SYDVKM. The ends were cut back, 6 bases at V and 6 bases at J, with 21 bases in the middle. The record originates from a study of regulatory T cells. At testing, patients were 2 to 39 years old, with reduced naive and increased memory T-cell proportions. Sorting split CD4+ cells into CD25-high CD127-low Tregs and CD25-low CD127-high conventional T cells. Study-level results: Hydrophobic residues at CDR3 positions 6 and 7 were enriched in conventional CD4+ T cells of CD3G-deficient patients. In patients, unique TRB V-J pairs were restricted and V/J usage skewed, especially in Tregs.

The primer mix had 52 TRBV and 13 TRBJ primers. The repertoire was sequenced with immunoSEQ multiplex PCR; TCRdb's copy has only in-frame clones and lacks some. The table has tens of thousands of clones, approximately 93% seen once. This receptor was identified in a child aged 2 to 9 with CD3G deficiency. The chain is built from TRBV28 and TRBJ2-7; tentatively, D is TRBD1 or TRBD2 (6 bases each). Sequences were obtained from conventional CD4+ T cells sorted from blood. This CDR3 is CASRAPRGGGSEQYF. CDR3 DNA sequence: TGTGCCAGCAGGGCCCCTCGAGGGGGAGGCAGCGAGCAGTACTTC.